These 17 T cell receptor beta chains were sequenced from one sample in a study of cytomegalovirus exposure and HLA in healthy donors. The PCR had 60 Vbeta and 13 Jbeta primers. Libraries were prepared by immunoSEQ multiplex PCR; TCRdb keeps only in-frame clonotypes and omits some of them. The sample contains about 190,000 clones, around 83% of which appear only once. Sequencing was performed on PBMCs. These receptors all come from a man between 40 and 49 years old in good health and CMV-seropositive.

This rearrangement joins TRBV29-1 to TRBJ1-5; 7 nucleotides line up with TRBD1. The CDR3 spans 14 residues. V lost 6 bases and J lost 1; bases outside the gene matches: 6. CDR1 and CDR2 (germline): SQVTM, ANQGSEA. DNA of the CDR3: TGCAGCGTAACAGGGGAAGGGAGCAATCAGCCCCAGCATTTT. As protein: CSVTGEGSNQPQHF.

The chain recombines TRBV19 with TRBJ2-5, with 8 bases identical to TRBD2. The last part of the DNA fits TRBJ2-7 better; the J call may be wrong. The CDR3 totals 14 residues. CDR1 and CDR2 from the germline V gene are LNHDA and SQIVND (reference sequence). The DNA of the CDR3 is TGTGCCAGTAGTACGGGGGGGCCCTCCTACGAGCAGTACTTC. It yields the protein CASSTGGPSYEQYF.

With respect to this clone: Other DNA sequences from this sample encode an identical CDR3 as well. The chain employs TRBV7-2 and TRBJ2-7; TRBD1 agrees at 7 bases. Germline lookup yields CDR1 SGHTA and CDR2 FQGNSA. The CDR3 covers 15 residues. Trimming removed 1 base from V and 5 bases from J; junction bases left unmatched: 8. The CDR3, as DNA: TGTGCCAGCAGCTTAGGCTACCAGGGGGACGACGAGCAGTACTTC. Its translation is CASSLGYQGDDEQYF.

This chain links TRBV7-2 with TRBJ1-3; D gene ambiguous. The germline V gene encodes CDR1 SGHTA and CDR2 FQGNSA. The CDR3 sequence is 15 residues long. V gave up 5 bases and J gave up 0 bases, with 11 bases separating them. The CDR3 is CASSLGPSSGNTIYF. The DNA for the CDR3 is TGTGCCAGCAGCCTCGGCCCTAGCTCTGGAAACACCATATATTTT.

J is TRBJ2-7 and V is TRBV4-1; a possible D gene is TRBD1 (6 bases). CDR1 is MGHRA, CDR2 YSYEKL, per germline. The germline V and J ends were trimmed by 0 bases and 6 bases, with 6 bases remaining between them. CDR3 length equals 12 residues. The CDR3: CASSQEGGEQYF. CDR3 nucleotide sequence: TGCGCCAGCAGCCAAGAAGGGGGCGAGCAGTACTTC.

This rearrangement joins TRBV30 to TRBJ1-5; 8 nucleotides line up with TRBD1. Germline assignment: CDR1 GTSNPN and CDR2 SVGIG (reference sequence). The CDR3 has 14 residues. V shed 3 bases and J 3 bases; nucleotides not matched to a gene: 4. The CDR3: CAWSGTGNNQPQHF. CDR3 bases: TGTGCCTGGAGCGGGACAGGCAACAATCAGCCCCAGCATTTT.

The chain employs TRBV28 and TRBJ2-6, with a tentative D call TRBD1 (6 bases). V was cut by 6 bases and J by 6 bases, with 15 bases left in between. CDR1 and CDR2 from the germline V gene are MDHEN and SYDVKM. CDR3 length: 15 residues. CDR3 coding DNA: TGTGCCAGCAGCAGGGGTAGGTCTAAGGCCAACGTCCTGACTTTC. It encodes CASSRGRSKANVLTF.

The V and J genes are TRBV28 and TRBJ2-1; 8 nucleotides match TRBD1. V trimming: 7 bases; J trimming: 2 bases; junction bases outside the gene matches: 4. Germline V gene data show CDR1 as MDHEN and CDR2 as SYDVKM. The CDR3 runs 14 residues. This CDR3 is CASIPGQAYNEQFF. In DNA, the CDR3 is TGTGCCAGCATTCCGGGACAGGCCTACAATGAGCAGTTCTTC.

V is TRBV15 and J is TRBJ2-1; 9 bases align to TRBD2. CDR1 is LNHNV and CDR2 is YYDKDF in the germline V gene (reference sequence). V shed 5 bases, J shed 6 bases, and the junction held 2 bases outside the gene matches. The CDR3 is 13 amino acids. CDR3 DNA: TGTGCCACCAGCGGGACTAGCAGCAATGAGCAGTTCTTC. Translating gives CATSGTSSNEQFF.

This sequence joins TRBV7-2 and TRBJ2-3, with a possible D match to TRBD2 (6 bases). Trimming cost V 6 bases and J 8 bases, with 18 bases left between them. The germline gives CDR1 SGHTA, CDR2 FQGNSA. The CDR3 has 14 amino acids. The CDR3 region is CASSLGGGPGTQYF. CDR3 bases: TGTGCCAGCAGTCTAGGTGGAGGGCCTGGTACGCAGTATTTT.

The rearrangement joins TRBV29-1 to TRBJ1-1; 8 bases are shared with TRBD1. Germline V gives CDR1 SQVTM, CDR2 ANQGSEA. The V and J ends lost 8 bases and 4 bases, in that order; junction bases with no gene match: 6. The CDR3 totals 12 residues. The CDR3 DNA is TGCAGCCACGTGACAGGGGCCACTGAAGCTTTCTTT. Amino acids: CSHVTGATEAFF. The entire variable domain, with the rest obtained from reference TRBV29-1 and TRBJ1-1, is as follows: SAVISQKPSRDICQRGTSLTIQCQVDSQVTMMFWYRQQPGQSLTLIATANQGSEATYESGFVIDKFPISRPNLTFSTLTVSNMSPEDSSIYLCSHVTGATEAFFGQGTRLTVV.

The V and J genes are TRBV30 and TRBJ1-4; tentatively, D is TRBD1 (5 bases). The ends were cut back, 1 base at V and 3 bases at J, with 6 bases in the middle. Germline V gene sequence: CDR1 GTSNPN, CDR2 SVGIG (reference sequence). This CDR3 is 13 amino acids long. CDR3 coding DNA: TGTGCCTGGAGTGCAGGGTCTAATGAAAAACTGTTTTTT. Translated: CAWSAGSNEKLFF. Based on the CDR3 plus reference TRBV30 and TRBJ1-4, the full variable domain is SQTIHQWPATLVQPVGSPLSLECTVEGTSNPNLYWYRQAAGRGLQLLFYSVGIGQISSEVPQNLSASRPQDRQFILSSKKLLLSDSGFYLCAWSAGSNEKLFFGSGTQLSVL.

The V call is TRBV5-1, the J call TRBJ2-3; 8 bases align to TRBD2. J lost 0 bases, V lost 6 bases, and 6 bases had no gene match. Per the germline V gene, CDR1 is SGHRS and CDR2 is YFSETQ. The CDR3 is 15 residues long. CDR3 bases: TGCGCCAGCACGACCAGCGGGAGTAGCACAGATACGCAGTATTTT. Protein sequence: CASTTSGSSTDTQYF.

The chain recombines TRBV19 with TRBJ1-2; D gene unclear. Trimming stripped 6 bases from V and 4 bases from J, with 18 bases between. Germline V lookup: CDR1 LNHDA, CDR2 SQIVND (reference sequence). This CDR3 region has 15 residues. CDR3 residues: CASSLGASAVYGYTF. As DNA, the CDR3 is TGTGCCAGTAGCCTTGGTGCCAGCGCAGTCTATGGCTACACCTTC.

CDR3: CASSLAQGAFQPQHF. The DNA of the CDR3 is TGTGCCAGCAGTTTGGCCCAGGGGGCATTTCAGCCCCAGCATTTT. V is TRBV28 and J is TRBJ1-5; 8 bases fit TRBD1. The length of the CDR3 is 15 residues. Germline CDR1 MDHEN, CDR2 SYDVKM. Losses at the gene ends were 3 bases for V and 6 bases for J; bases not matched to a gene: 7.

This sequence joins TRBV5-4 and TRBJ1-3; TRBD1 might be the D (6 bases). The CDR3 has 15 amino acids. The germline CDR1 and CDR2 sequences are SGHNT and YYREEE (reference sequence). The V end lost 5 bases, the J end lost 0 bases, and 12 bases lay between the germline ends. CDR3 DNA: TGTGCCAGCAGTCTGGACAGCCTCTCTGGAAACACCATATATTTT. This codes for CASSLDSLSGNTIYF.

This clone was observed a single time. The chain couples TRBV5-4 to TRBJ2-3; tentative D call: TRBD2 (5 bases). Trimming took off 0 bases at V and 0 bases at J, with 8 bases between the two ends. Germline CDR1 and CDR2: SGHNT and YYREEE (reference sequence). The CDR3 runs 15 residues. CDR3 sequence: CASSLAPGSTDTQYF. As DNA, the CDR3 is TGTGCCAGCAGCTTGGCACCGGGAAGCACAGATACGCAGTATTTT.